This TCR beta chain is from a study of STAT5B mutations in CD4+ large granular lymphocyte leukemia. Study overall: Among healthy controls, a particular HLA allele went with more CDR3 'QG' motifs. Points from the study as a whole: CD4-sorted patient repertoires seemed more clonal than healthy CD4+ repertoires.

This CDR3 is built from 14 residues. V shed 0 bases and J shed 0 bases, with 3 bases lying between them. In germline, CDR1 is MNHEY, CDR2 SVGAGI. On this clone itself: Its antigen is unknown.

Data came from immunoSEQ multiplex PCR; TCRdb stores just in-frame clones and leaves some out. The profile covers tens of thousands of clones, with 70% to 85% appearing a single time and roughly 4% taken by the ten largest. The gene calls are TRBV6-5 and TRBJ1-5, with D uncertain. The sequence was collected from a human donor in good health. The sequencing sample was made of CD4+ T cells from blood buffy coats. CDR3: CASSYSLSNQPQHF. The CDR3 region has the DNA TGTGCCAGCAGTTACTCTCTTAGCAATCAGCCCCAGCATTTT.